The 30 T cell receptor beta chains reported below all come from one sample, sequenced in a study of blood T cells in healthy people across ages. A second about 6 to 12 cycle PCR used barcoded and J-beta primers. TCRdb re-called the 5' RACE reads with MiXCR, one entry per CDR3 protein. The data contain about 1 million distinct CDR3 sequences, around 25% of them singletons. In addition, the sample was reused for a study of T cells of mothers and their children.

Sequencing input: blood. The source of these receptors is a girl aged 2 to 10 in good health.

The table lists this clonotype with a few counts. The chain joins TRBV27 to TRBJ2-3; D gene ambiguous. In germline, CDR1 is MNHEY, CDR2 SMNVEV (reference sequence). The V end was cut by 7 bases, the J end by 7 bases, with 12 bases between. This CDR3 has 12 residues. DNA for the CDR3: TGTGCCAGCACCAACATGGGAAATACGCAGTATTTT. Its translation is CASTNMGNTQYF.

The chain joins TRBV7-9 to TRBJ2-1; 9 nucleotides align to TRBD1. CDR1 and CDR2 from the germline V gene are SEHNR and FQNEAQ (reference sequence). J lost 5 bases, V lost 5 bases, and 7 bases had no gene match. The CDR3 extends over 15 amino acids. The CDR3 DNA reads as TGTGCCAGCAGCACCCGGGACAGGGACCACAATGAGCAGTTCTTC. It is translated as CASSTRDRDHNEQFF.

The sample holds one count of this clonotype. A read error may produce the germline difference seen at one junction end. The chain employs TRBV29-1 and TRBJ2-5; no clear D gene. Germline values: CDR1 SQVTM, CDR2 ANQGSEA. The CDR3 has 14 amino acids. The CDR3 DNA reads TGCAGCGTTGACCCAGGAAAACCTAAAGAGGCCCAGTACTTC. Encoded protein: CSVDPGKPKEAQYF.

This clonotype was found a few times. The V call is TRBV7-9, the J call TRBJ2-1, with D maybe TRBD1 (5 bases). Trimming stripped 10 bases from V and 2 bases from J, with 12 bases between. Germline CDR1 is SEHNR and CDR2 is FQNEAQ (reference sequence). The CDR3 spans 13 residues. CDR3 sequence reads: CATPTAAYNEQFF. The CDR3 DNA reads as TGTGCCACCCCGACAGCTGCCTACAATGAGCAGTTCTTC. Full variable domain (rest looked up from reference TRBV7-9 and TRBJ2-1): DTGVSQNPRHKITKRGQNVTFRCDPISEHNRLYWYRQTLGQGPEFLTYFQNEAQLEKSRLLSDRFSAERPKGSFSTLEIQRTEQGDSAMYLCATPTAAYNEQFFGPGTRLTVL.

The gene calls are TRBV29-1 and TRBJ2-3, with 7 positions matching TRBD2. The CDR3 runs to 17 residues. From germline, CDR1 is SQVTM and CDR2 ANQGSEA. V lost 4 bases, J lost 8 bases, and 21 bases stayed unmatched. The CDR3 reads CSVGRKGRERELVTQYF. Here the CDR3 DNA reads TGCAGCGTTGGTAGGAAGGGGAGAGAGCGGGAACTCGTTACGCAGTATTTT.

V and J are TRBV29-1 and TRBJ2-5; 7 nucleotides agree with TRBD2. Germline V gives CDR1 SQVTM, CDR2 ANQGSEA. V dropped 2 bases and J dropped 11; count of bases not matched to a gene: 11. CDR3 length: 13 amino acids. This chain's CDR3 is CSVETRAGPEQYF. CDR3 nucleotide sequence: TGCAGCGTTGAAACGAGAGCGGGACCTGAGCAGTACTTC. The variable domain in full, completed from reference TRBV29-1 and TRBJ2-5, reads SAVISQKPSRDICQRGTSLTIQCQVDSQVTMMFWYRQQPGQSLTLIATANQGSEATYESGFVIDKFPISRPNLTFSTLTVSNMSPEDSSIYLCSVETRAGPEQYFGPGTRLLVL.

This clonotype was seen only a few times. One junction end does not reproduce the germline sequence, and a read error may be involved. This chain joins TRBV29-1 and TRBJ1-1; 10 nucleotides agree with TRBD1. Germline values: CDR1 SQVTM, CDR2 ANQGSEA. The CDR3 has 16 amino acids. The CDR3, as DNA: TGCAGCGTTGAAGTGGCCGGGACAGGGGTGAAGACTGAAGCTTTCTTT. Amino acid sequence: CSVEVAGTGVKTEAFF.

V usage is TRBV20-1 and J usage is TRBJ2-4; TRBD1 matches 7 bases. The V and J ends lost 6 bases and 5 bases, in that order; junction bases with no gene match: 10. This CDR3 spans 14 amino acids. CDR1 DFQATT and CDR2 SNEGSKA come from the germline V gene (reference sequence). CDR3 nucleotides: TGCAGTGCCCCAGACAGGGAGCTAGAAAACATTCAGTACTTC. Its protein product is CSAPDRELENIQYF.

This clonotype was found a few times. The genes are TRBV7-2 and TRBJ2-3; tentatively, D is TRBD2 (6 bases). This CDR3 is 14 amino acids long. V was pared by 3 bases and J by 3 bases, with 10 bases between. Germline-derived CDR1 and CDR2 are SGHTA and FQGNSA. The CDR3 bases are TGTGCCAGCAGCTTGGGACTGACTACAGATACGCAGTATTTT. The encoded protein is CASSLGLTTDTQYF.

The V call is TRBV20-1, the J call TRBJ2-1; no clear D. The V end lost 0 bases, the J end lost 10 bases, and 10 bases lay between the germline ends. Germline CDR1 and CDR2: DFQATT and SNEGSKA (reference sequence). The CDR3 covers 12 residues. The CDR3 nucleotides read TGCAGTGCTAGAGATCGAGATCGGGAGCAGTTCTTC. Its translation is CSARDRDREQFF.

In this sample, this clonotype turned up a few times. The V and J genes are TRBV7-9 and TRBJ1-2; D not certain. CDR3 length: 14 residues. The germline CDR1 and CDR2 sequences are SEHNR and FQNEAQ (reference sequence). With 0 bases removed from V and 4 bases from J, the gap between germline ends came to 9 bases. This CDR3 reads CASSLADIFYGYTF. The CDR3 DNA reads as TGTGCCAGCAGCTTAGCTGACATCTTCTATGGCTACACCTTC.

This clonotype was observed a few times. V and J are TRBV15 and TRBJ2-1; tentative D call: TRBD2 (6 bases). The J call could be wrong; TRBJ2-5 is a better fit for the DNA end. The CDR3 contains 15 residues. Per the germline V gene, CDR1 is LNHNV and CDR2 is YYDKDF (reference sequence). CDR3 in DNA: TGTGCCACCAGCAGAGTATTCCTAGCGAGAGAGACCCAGTACTTC. The encoded protein is CATSRVFLARETQYF.

The V call is TRBV13, the J call TRBJ2-7; a possible D gene is TRBD2 (7 bases). With 0 bases removed from V and 0 bases from J, the gap between germline ends came to 12 bases. CDR1 and CDR2 (germline): PRHDT, FYEKMQ (reference sequence). The CDR3 loop spans 16 amino acids. This CDR3 reads CASSLGLGGASYEQYF. In nucleotides, the CDR3 is TGTGCCAGCAGCTTAGGCCTAGGGGGGGCCTCCTACGAGCAGTACTTC.

This clonotype was counted between two and nine times. The V gene is TRBV12-3 or TRBV12-4, the J gene TRBJ1-5; 7 nucleotides agree with TRBD1. The CDR3 has 13 residues. V was pared by 8 bases and J by 7 bases, with 8 bases of the junction left unmatched. CDR3 sequence: CASGRTGDQPQHF. DNA of the CDR3: TGTGCCAGCGGACGAACAGGGGACCAGCCCCAGCATTTT.

The chain joins TRBV7-2 to TRBJ2-1; 12 positions match TRBD2. CDR3 length: 16 residues. Trimming cost V 5 bases and J 9 bases; bases outside gene matches: 11. In germline, CDR1 is SGHTA, CDR2 FQGNSA. CDR3 sequence: CASSPTPGLAGLEQFF. CDR3 nucleotide sequence: TGTGCCAGCAGCCCTACCCCAGGACTAGCGGGGCTTGAGCAGTTCTTC.

This sequence joins TRBV7-3 and TRBJ2-4; 7 bases map to TRBD2. V shed 5 bases and J 7 bases; nucleotides not matched to a gene: 11. The CDR3 contains 15 residues. Germline values: CDR1 SGHTA, CDR2 FQGTGA. For the CDR3, the DNA is TGTGCCAGCAGCACAATCGGGGGGAGGGCCAACATTCAGTACTTC. Protein sequence: CASSTIGGRANIQYF.

This clonotype came up once. This chain links TRBV4-2 with TRBJ2-2; D is uncertain. The V end was cut by 0 bases, the J end by 4 bases, with 9 bases between. Germline lookup yields CDR1 LGHNA and CDR2 YNFKEQ. The CDR3 totals 15 residues. The CDR3 sequence is CASSQDEPSTGELFF. Here the CDR3 DNA reads TGTGCCAGCAGCCAAGATGAGCCGAGCACCGGGGAGCTGTTTTTT.

In the case of this clonotype: A junction boundary mismatches the germline segment, possibly from a read error. The rearrangement links TRBV3-1 to TRBJ2-3; no clear D gene. The CDR3 has 14 amino acids. Germline CDR1 is LGHDT and CDR2 is YNNKEL (reference sequence). CDR3 DNA: TGTGCCAGCAACCAAGATGGCGCGGAAGATACGCAGTATTTT. Residues: CASNQDGAEDTQYF.

The chain employs TRBV28 and TRBJ1-2; TRBD1 might be the D (6 bases). CDR3 length: 19 residues. V lost 8 bases and J 4 bases, leaving 32 bases between the germline ends. Germline V gene data show CDR1 as MDHEN and CDR2 as SYDVKM. This CDR3 reads CASVDLYPLKGQRFYGYTF. The CDR3 coding sequence is TGTGCCAGCGTGGACCTCTATCCTCTAAAGGGACAAAGATTCTATGGCTACACCTTC.

This clonotype came up a few times. This rearrangement joins TRBV6-6 to TRBJ2-5; possibly TRBD2 for D (5 bases). The end of the DNA is better explained by TRBJ2-7, so the J call may be wrong. CDR1 and CDR2 from the germline V gene are MNHNY and SVGAGI (reference sequence). CDR3 size: 15 residues. The CDR3 DNA reads TGTGCCAGCAGTCCGCCCCTAGCTGTTTCCTACGAGCAGTACTTC. It translates to CASSPPLAVSYEQYF.

This clonotype has a single count. The chain combines TRBV11-2 with TRBJ2-5, with D perhaps matching TRBD1 (6 bases). The last part of the DNA fits TRBJ2-1 better; the J call may be wrong. The CDR3 consists of 18 residues. From germline, CDR1 is SGHAT and CDR2 FQNNGV. The CDR3 region has the DNA TGTGCCAGCAGCTTCGTTATGTCTGGACAGCCGTTTGGTGATGAGCAGTTCTTC. Its translation is CASSFVMSGQPFGDEQFF.

The table lists this clonotype with a few counts. This sequence joins TRBV7-2 and TRBJ2-2; D remains ambiguous. The CDR3 has 13 residues. Germline lookup yields CDR1 SGHTA and CDR2 FQGNSA. The V and J ends lost 7 bases and 1 base respectively, with 7 bases between them. The CDR3 DNA sequence: TGTGCCAGCATTCTTCAGAACACCGGGGAGCTGTTTTTT. Encoded protein: CASILQNTGELFF.

This clonotype has a handful of counts. The V and J genes are TRBV9 and TRBJ2-5, with D maybe TRBD2 (7 bases). V was clipped by 3 bases and J by 5 bases, with 14 bases between them. This CDR3 is built from 14 residues. The germline V gene encodes CDR1 SGDLS and CDR2 YYNGEE. The CDR3 sequence: CASSGGGRQETQYF. The DNA for the CDR3 is TGTGCCAGCAGCGGGGGGGGCCGACAGGAGACCCAGTACTTC.

This clonotype has more than one count but fewer than ten. The genes are TRBV12-3 or TRBV12-4 and TRBJ2-1; D ambiguous. The CDR3 loop spans 13 amino acids. Trimming shortened V by 8 bases and J by 5 bases, and 13 bases separated the two germline ends. The CDR3 spells CASRPPNNNEQFF. CDR3 bases: TGTGCCAGCCGACCCCCTAATAACAATGAGCAGTTCTTC.

Regarding this clonotype: One end of the junction fails to match germline, which may point to a read error. The V call is TRBV29-1, the J call TRBJ1-2; unclear D gene. From germline, CDR1 is SQVTM and CDR2 ANQGSEA. CDR3 length: 15 amino acids. CDR3 in DNA: TGCAGCGCCGCATCGGTGGAGGCATTTAACTATGGCTACACCTTT. Translated, it gives CSAASVEAFNYGYTF.

J is TRBJ1-5 and V is TRBV12-3 or TRBV12-4; no clear D gene. The CDR3 contains 15 residues. Trimming pared 6 bases from V and 3 bases from J, leaving 15 bases between. The CDR3 is CASSSQQSPNQPQHF. CDR3 DNA: TGTGCCAGCAGCTCTCAGCAGAGCCCCAATCAGCCCCAGCATTTT.

This chain joins TRBV2 and TRBJ2-3; 7 bases match TRBD2. This CDR3 has 13 residues. Looked up from germline, CDR1 is SNHLY and CDR2 is FYNNEI. The J segment lost 5 bases and the V segment lost 5 bases, leaving 4 bases of the junction unmatched. DNA of the CDR3: TGTGCCAGCAGTCTAGCGGAGGGAGATACGCAGTATTTT. Protein product: CASSLAEGDTQYF.

The V and J genes are TRBV4-1 and TRBJ2-5, with D possibly TRBD2 on 5 matching bases. CDR1 and CDR2 (germline): MGHRA, YSYEKL. The CDR3 runs to 15 residues. V lost 0 bases and J 3 bases, leaving 11 bases between the germline ends. The CDR3 DNA reads as TGCGCCAGCAGCCAAGAACGGGGTTTAGAAGAGACCCAGTACTTC. Amino acids: CASSQERGLEETQYF.

This clonotype showed up just once. The chain recombines TRBV19 with TRBJ1-4; possibly TRBD1 for D (5 bases). The germline V and J ends were trimmed by 10 bases and 4 bases, with 13 bases remaining between them. Germline V lookup: CDR1 LNHDA, CDR2 SQIVND (reference sequence). The CDR3 runs to 13 residues. CDR3 region: CATKLGGNEKLFF. CDR3 nucleotide sequence: TGTGCCACAAAATTGGGGGGTAATGAAAAACTGTTTTTT.

V usage is TRBV5-1 and J usage is TRBJ1-2; 7 nucleotides agree with TRBD1. With V trimmed by 0 bases and J by 6 bases, 8 bases remained unmatched. This CDR3 is built from 15 residues. CDR1 is SGHRS and CDR2 is YFSETQ in the germline V gene. The CDR3: CASSLDRGKLDGYTF. Here the CDR3 DNA reads TGCGCCAGCAGCTTGGACAGGGGTAAATTGGATGGCTACACCTTC.